This T cell receptor beta chain was retrieved from a study of control samples from healthy donors and cancer patients. Sequencing was performed with immunoSEQ multiplex PCR; in TCRdb, only in-frame clones are kept and a portion is missing. The data contain a few hundred thousand clones, approximately 90% of them singletons. Trimming removed 6 bases from V and 4 bases from J; junction bases left unmatched: 12. The CDR3 consists of 16 residues. The germline V gene has CDR1 MDHEN and CDR2 SYDVKM. The receptor's source is a man aged 35-49 years with head and neck cancer. What was sequenced was PBMCs. The chain employs TRBV28 and TRBJ1-5; 7 bases fit TRBD1. This CDR3 reads CASRPETDRKNQPQHF. The CDR3 region has the DNA TGTGCCAGCAGACCGGAGACGGACAGGAAAAATCAGCCCCAGCATTTT.